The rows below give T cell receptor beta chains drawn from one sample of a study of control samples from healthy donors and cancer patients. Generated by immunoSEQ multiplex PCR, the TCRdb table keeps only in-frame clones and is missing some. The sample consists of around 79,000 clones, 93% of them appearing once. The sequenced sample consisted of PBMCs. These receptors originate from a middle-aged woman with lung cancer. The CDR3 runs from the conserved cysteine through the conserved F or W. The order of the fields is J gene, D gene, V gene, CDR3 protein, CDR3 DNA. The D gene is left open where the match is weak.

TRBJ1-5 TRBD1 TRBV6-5 CASGQGAGNQPQHF TGTGCCAGCGGCCAGGGGGCCGGCAATCAGCCCCAGCATTTT
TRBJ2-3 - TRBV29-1 CSVLLGSTDTQYF TGCAGCGTTCTCCTTGGGAGCACAGATACGCAGTATTTT
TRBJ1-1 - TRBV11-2 CASSLEPGRNTEAFF TGTGCCAGCAGCTTAGAACCGGGACGGAACACTGAAGCTTTCTTT
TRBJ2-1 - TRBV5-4 CASTTGYNEQFF TGTGCCAGCACAACAGGGTACAATGAGCAGTTCTTC
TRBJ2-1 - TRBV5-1 CASSFGRGDNEQFF TGCGCCAGCAGCTTTGGCAGGGGGGACAATGAGCAGTTCTTC
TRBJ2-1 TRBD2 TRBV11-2 CASIRSGGESNEQFF TGTGCCAGCATCCGCAGCGGGGGGGAATCAAATGAGCAGTTCTTC
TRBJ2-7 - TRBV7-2 CASSFSSYEQYF TGTGCCAGCAGCTTCTCCTCCTACGAGCAGTACTTC
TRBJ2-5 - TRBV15 CATSRERFGSSQETQYF TGTGCCACCAGCAGAGAAAGGTTCGGGTCTAGCCAAGAGACCCAGTACTTC
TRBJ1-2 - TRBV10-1 CASSESLLYGYTF TGCGCCAGCAGTGAGTCCCTGCTCTATGGCTACACCTTC
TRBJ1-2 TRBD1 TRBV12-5 CASGLEGGRGKNGYTF TGTGCTAGTGGTTTGGAAGGGGGCAGGGGGAAGAATGGCTACACCTTC
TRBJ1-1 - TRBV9 CASSAREVTEAFF TGTGCCAGCAGCGCCCGTGAGGTAACTGAAGCTTTCTTT
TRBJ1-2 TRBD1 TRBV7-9 CASSLESGGNYGYTF TGTGCCAGCAGCTTAGAGTCAGGGGGTAACTATGGCTACACCTTC
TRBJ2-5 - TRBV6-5 CASSQGGMETQYF TGTGCCAGCAGCCAAGGGGGTATGGAGACCCAGTACTTC
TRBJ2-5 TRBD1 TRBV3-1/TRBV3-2 CASSHPARGQETQYF TGTGCCAGCAGTCACCCGGCCAGGGGGCAAGAGACCCAGTACTTC
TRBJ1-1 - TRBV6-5 CASPDRNTMNTEAFF TGTGCCAGCCCGGACAGAAATACGATGAACACTGAAGCTTTCTTT
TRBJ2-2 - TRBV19 CASSIEGNTGELFF TGTGCCAGTAGTATAGAGGGAAACACCGGGGAGCTGTTTTTT
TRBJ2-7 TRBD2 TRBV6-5 CASLLAAKVYEQYF TGTGCCAGTCTCCTAGCGGCTAAAGTCTACGAGCAGTACTTC
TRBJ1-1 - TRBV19 CASSMGTPGGNTEAFF TGTGCCAGTAGTATGGGGACCCCGGGGGGGAACACTGAAGCTTTCTTT
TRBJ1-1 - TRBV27 CASRREVNTEAFF TGTGCCAGCAGACGAGAGGTGAACACTGAAGCTTTCTTT
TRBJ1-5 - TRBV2 CASSEKGREEPQHF TGTGCCAGCAGTGAGAAGGGCAGGGAGGAGCCCCAGCATTTT
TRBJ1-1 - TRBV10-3 CAISGARGNTEAFF TGTGCCATCAGTGGGGCCCGCGGGAACACTGAAGCTTTCTTT
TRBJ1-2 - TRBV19 CASSISANYGYTF TGTGCCAGTAGTATTTCGGCGAACTATGGCTACACCTTC
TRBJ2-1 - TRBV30 CAWTLDLSYNEQFF TGTGCCTGGACGCTCGATCTCTCCTACAATGAGCAGTTCTTC